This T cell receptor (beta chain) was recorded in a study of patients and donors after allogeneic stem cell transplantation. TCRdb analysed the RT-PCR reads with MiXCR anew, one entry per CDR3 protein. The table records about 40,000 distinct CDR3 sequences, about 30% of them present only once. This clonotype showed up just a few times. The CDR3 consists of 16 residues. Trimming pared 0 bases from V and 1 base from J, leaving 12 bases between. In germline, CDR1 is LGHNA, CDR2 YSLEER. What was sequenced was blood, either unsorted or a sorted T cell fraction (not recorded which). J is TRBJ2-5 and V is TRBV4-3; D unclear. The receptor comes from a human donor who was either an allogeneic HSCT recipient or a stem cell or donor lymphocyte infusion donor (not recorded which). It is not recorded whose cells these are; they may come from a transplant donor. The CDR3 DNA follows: TGCGCCAGCAGCCAAGAGGGCCGAATCCCCCAAGAGACCCAGTACTTC. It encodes CASSQEGRIPQETQYF.